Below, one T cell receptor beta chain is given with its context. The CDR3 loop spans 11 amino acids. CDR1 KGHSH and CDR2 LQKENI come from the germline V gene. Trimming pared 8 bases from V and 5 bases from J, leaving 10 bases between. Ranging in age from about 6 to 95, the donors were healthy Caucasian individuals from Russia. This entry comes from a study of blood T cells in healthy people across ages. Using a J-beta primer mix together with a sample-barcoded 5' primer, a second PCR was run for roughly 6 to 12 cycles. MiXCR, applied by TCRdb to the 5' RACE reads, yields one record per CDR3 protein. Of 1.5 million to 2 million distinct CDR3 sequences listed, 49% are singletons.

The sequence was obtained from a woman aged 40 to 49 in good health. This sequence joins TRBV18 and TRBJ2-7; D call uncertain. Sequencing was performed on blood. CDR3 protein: CASALAHEQYF. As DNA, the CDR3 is TGTGCCAGCGCATTAGCCCACGAGCAGTACTTC.